This TCR beta chain was documented in a study of follicular helper T cells after annual influenza vaccination. At the level of the study: For some subjects, blood spans the 2013-2014, 2014-2015 and 2015-2016 annual vaccinations. Findings and caveats of the study: Only about 8.5-20% of analyzed cells yielded productive TCRB sequences. Each annual vaccination recalled recurring oligoclonal ICOS+CD38+ cTfh clonotypes. Day 7 ICOS+CD38+ clones were most often found later in ICOS-CD38- cTfh cells.

Here immunoSEQ multiplex PCR was the method, and the copy in TCRdb shows in-frame clones only, minus some. This table has around 7,000 clones, almost 85% appearing once. Germline loops: CDR1 SGHTA, CDR2 FQGNSA. V was cut by 3 bases and J by 1 base, with 11 bases left in between. The CDR3 spans 15 residues. Time point meaning: 2015-2016 season, 7 days after influenza vaccination. As regards this clone: Its cognate antigen is unknown.

This TCR was sampled from an adult who received the influenza vaccine. The specimen was CXCR5- memory CD4+ T cells sorted from blood, collected 7 days after influenza vaccination. The rearrangement uses TRBV7-2 and TRBJ2-3; D unclear. The CDR3 protein is CASSFSDGGTDTQYF. CDR3 nucleotides: TGTGCCAGCAGCTTTTCGGACGGAGGCACAGATACGCAGTATTTT.